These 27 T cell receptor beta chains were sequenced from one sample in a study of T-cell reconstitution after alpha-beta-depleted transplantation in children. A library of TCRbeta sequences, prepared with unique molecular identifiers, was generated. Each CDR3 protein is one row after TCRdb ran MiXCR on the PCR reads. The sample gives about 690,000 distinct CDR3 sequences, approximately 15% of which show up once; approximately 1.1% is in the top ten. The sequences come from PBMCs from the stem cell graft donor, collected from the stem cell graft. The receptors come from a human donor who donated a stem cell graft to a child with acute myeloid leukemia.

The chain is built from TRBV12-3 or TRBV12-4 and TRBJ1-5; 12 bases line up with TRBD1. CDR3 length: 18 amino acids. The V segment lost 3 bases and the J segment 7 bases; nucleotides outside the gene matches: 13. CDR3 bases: TGTGCCAGCAGTTTGAGTCCTGGGGACAGGGGGCGCGAGCAGCCCCAGCATTTT. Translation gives CASSLSPGDRGREQPQHF.

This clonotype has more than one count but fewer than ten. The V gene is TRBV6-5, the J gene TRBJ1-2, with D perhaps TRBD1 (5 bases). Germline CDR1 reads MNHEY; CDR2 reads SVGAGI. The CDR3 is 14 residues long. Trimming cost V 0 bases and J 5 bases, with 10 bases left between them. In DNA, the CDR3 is TGTGCCAGCAGTTACTCGGGGACTGTTTATGGCTACACCTTC. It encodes CASSYSGTVYGYTF.

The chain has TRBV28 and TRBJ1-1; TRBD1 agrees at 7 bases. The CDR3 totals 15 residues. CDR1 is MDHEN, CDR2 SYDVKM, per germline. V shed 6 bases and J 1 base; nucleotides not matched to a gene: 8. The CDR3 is CASSRTGQENTEAFF. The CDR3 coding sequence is TGTGCCAGCAGCCGAACCGGACAGGAGAACACTGAAGCTTTCTTT.

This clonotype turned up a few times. This CDR3 is CASSEFGYEQYV. CDR3 coding DNA: TGTGCCAGCAGTGAATTTGGTTACGAGCAGTACGTC. This rearrangement joins TRBV2 to TRBJ2-7; D ambiguous. V was shortened by 2 bases and J by 4 bases, with 6 bases between the two germline ends. This CDR3 is built from 12 residues. The V gene's germline CDR1 is SNHLY and CDR2 FYNNEI.

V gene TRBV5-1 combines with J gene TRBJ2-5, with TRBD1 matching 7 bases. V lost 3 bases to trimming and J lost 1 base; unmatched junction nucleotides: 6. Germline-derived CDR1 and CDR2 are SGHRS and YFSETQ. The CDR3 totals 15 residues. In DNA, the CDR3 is TGCGCCAGCAGCTGGACGACAGGGAGCCAAGAGACCCAGTACTTC. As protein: CASSWTTGSQETQYF.

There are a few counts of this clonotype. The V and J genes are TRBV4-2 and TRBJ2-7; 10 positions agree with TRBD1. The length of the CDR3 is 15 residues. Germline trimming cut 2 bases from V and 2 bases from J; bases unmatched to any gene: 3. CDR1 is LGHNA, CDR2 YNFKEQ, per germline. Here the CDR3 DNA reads TGTGCCAGCAGCCAATCCGGGACAGGGGCCTACGAGCAGTACTTC. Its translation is CASSQSGTGAYEQYF.

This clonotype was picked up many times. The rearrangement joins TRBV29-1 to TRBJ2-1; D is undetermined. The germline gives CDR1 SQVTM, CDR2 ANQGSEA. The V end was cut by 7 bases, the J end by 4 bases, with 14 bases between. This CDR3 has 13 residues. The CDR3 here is CSGLASLYNEQFF. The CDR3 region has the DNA TGCAGCGGCTTAGCATCCCTTTACAATGAGCAGTTCTTC.

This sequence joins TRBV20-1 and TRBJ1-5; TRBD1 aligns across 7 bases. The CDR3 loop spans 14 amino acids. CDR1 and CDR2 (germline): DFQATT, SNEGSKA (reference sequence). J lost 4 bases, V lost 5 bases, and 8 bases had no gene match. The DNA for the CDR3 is TGCAGTGCTGATGGGACAGAGGAAAATCAGCCCCAGCATTTT. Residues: CSADGTEENQPQHF.

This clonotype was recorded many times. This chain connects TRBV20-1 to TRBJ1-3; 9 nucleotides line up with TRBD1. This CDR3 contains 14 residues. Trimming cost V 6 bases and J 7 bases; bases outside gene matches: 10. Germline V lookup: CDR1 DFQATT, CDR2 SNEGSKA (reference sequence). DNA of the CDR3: TGCAGTGCGCCGGGACAGGGAGAGGGGAACACCATATATTTT. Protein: CSAPGQGEGNTIYF.

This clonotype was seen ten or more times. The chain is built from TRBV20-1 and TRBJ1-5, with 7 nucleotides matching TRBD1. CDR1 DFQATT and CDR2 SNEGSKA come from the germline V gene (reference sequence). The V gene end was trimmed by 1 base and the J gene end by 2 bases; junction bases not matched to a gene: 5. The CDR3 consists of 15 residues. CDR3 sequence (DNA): TGCAGTGCTAGAGCTCCGGGACAGCGCAATCAGCCCCAGCATTTT. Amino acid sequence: CSARAPGQRNQPQHF.

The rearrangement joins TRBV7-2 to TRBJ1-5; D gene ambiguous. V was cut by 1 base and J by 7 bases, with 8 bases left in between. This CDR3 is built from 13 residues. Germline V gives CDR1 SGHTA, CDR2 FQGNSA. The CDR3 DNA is TGTGCCAGCAGCTTAGACATCGGGCAGCCCCAGCATTTT. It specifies CASSLDIGQPQHF. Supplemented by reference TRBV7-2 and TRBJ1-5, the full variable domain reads GAGVSQSPSNKVTEKGKDVELRCDPISGHTALYWYRQSLGQGLEFLIYFQGNSAPDKSGLPSDRFSAERTGGSVSTLTIQRTQQEDSAVYLCASSLDIGQPQHFGDGTRLSIL.

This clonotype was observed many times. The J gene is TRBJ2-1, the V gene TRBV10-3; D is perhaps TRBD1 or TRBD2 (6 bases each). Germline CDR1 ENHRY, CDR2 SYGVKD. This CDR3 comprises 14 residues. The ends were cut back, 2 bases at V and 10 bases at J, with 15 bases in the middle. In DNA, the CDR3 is TGTGCCATCAGTGAGATGGGGGGCCCGATCGAGCAGTTCTTC. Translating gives CAISEMGGPIEQFF.

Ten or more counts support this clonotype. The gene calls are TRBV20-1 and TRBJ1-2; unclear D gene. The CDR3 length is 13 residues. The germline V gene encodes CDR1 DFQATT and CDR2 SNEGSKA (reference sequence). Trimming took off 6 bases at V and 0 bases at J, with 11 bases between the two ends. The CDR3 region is CSAPRGSNYGYTF. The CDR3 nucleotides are TGCAGTGCCCCTAGAGGATCTAACTATGGCTACACCTTC.

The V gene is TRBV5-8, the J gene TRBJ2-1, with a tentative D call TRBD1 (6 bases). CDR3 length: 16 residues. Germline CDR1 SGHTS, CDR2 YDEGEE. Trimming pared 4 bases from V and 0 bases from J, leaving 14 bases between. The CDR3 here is CASSPFTGSSYNEQFF. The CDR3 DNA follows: TGTGCCAGCAGCCCTTTTACAGGGAGCTCCTACAATGAGCAGTTCTTC.

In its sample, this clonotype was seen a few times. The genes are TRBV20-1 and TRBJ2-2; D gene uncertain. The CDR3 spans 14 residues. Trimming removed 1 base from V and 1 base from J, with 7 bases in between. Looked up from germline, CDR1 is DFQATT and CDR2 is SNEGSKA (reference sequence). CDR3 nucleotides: TGCAGTGCTAGAGGCCCCAAGAACACCGGGGAGCTGTTTTTT. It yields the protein CSARGPKNTGELFF.

CDR3 coding DNA: TGCGCCAGCAGCTTAACAGCCCCCATGCGCTCCTACAATGAGCAGTTCTTC. Translating it yields CASSLTAPMRSYNEQFF. The chain joins TRBV5-1 to TRBJ2-1; D not resolved. V was clipped by 2 bases and J by 0 bases, with 15 bases between them. CDR3 length: 17 amino acids. Germline CDR1 is SGHRS and CDR2 is YFSETQ.

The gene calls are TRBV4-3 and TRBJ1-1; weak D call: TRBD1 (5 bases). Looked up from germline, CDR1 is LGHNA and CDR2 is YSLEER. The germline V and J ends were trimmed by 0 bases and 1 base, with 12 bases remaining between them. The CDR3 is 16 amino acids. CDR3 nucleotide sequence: TGCGCCAGCAGCCAAGATCCGGAGCAGGGGAACACTGAAGCTTTCTTT. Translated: CASSQDPEQGNTEAFF.

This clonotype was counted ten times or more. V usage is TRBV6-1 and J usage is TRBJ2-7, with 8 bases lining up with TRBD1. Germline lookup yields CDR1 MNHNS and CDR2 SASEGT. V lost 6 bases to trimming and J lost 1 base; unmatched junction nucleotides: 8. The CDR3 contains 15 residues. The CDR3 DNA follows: TGTGCCAGCAGGTTGGGGACAGGTCGTTCCTACGAGCAGTACTTC. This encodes CASRLGTGRSYEQYF.

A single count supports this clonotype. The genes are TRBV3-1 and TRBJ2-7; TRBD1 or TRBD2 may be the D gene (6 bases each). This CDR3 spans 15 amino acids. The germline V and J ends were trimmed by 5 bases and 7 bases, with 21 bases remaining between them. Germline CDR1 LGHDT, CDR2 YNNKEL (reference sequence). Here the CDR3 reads CASSSRGGTAAEQYF. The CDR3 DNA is TGTGCCAGCAGCTCACGAGGGGGGACCGCGGCGGAGCAGTACTTC.

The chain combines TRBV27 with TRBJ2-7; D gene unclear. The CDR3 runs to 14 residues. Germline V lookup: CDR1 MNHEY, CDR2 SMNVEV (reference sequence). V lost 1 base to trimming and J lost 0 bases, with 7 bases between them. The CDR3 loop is CASSLFASSYEQYF. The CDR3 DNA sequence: TGTGCCAGCAGTTTATTTGCTAGCTCCTACGAGCAGTACTTC.

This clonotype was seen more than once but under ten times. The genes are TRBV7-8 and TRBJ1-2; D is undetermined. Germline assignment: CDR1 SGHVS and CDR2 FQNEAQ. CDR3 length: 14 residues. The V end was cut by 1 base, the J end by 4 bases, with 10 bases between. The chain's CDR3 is CASSLGGRGYGYTF. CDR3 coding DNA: TGTGCCAGCAGCTTAGGAGGGCGCGGCTATGGCTACACCTTC.

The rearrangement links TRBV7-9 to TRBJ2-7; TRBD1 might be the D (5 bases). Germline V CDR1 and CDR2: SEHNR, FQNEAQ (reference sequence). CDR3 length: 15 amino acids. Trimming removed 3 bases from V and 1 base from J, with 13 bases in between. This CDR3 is CASSFLQGRSYEQYF. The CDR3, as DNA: TGTGCCAGCAGCTTCCTCCAGGGTCGATCCTACGAGCAGTACTTC.

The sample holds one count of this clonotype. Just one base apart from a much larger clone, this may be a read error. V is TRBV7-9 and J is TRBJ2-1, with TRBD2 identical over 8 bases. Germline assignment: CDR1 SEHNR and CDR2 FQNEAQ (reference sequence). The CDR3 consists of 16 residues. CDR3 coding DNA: TGTGCCAGCAGCTCCGTCCCTAGCGGGCTATACAATGAGCAGCTCTTC. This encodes CASSSVPSGLYNEQLF.

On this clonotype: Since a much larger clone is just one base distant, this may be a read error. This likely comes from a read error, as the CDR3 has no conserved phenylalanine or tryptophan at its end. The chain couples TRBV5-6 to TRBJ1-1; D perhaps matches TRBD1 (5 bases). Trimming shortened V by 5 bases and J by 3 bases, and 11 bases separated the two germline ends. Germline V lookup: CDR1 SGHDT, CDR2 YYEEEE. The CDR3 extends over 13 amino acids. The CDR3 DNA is TGTGCCAGCAGTTCCCAGGGATACACTGAAGCTTTCGTT. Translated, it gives CASSSQGYTEAFV.

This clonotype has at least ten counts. DNA for the CDR3: TGCAGTGCTAGCGGAGGCGGGGGGACAGCCAAAAACATTCAGTACTTC. Amino acid sequence: CSASGGGGTAKNIQYF. The chain carries TRBV20-1 and TRBJ2-4; 8 positions match TRBD2. Germline values: CDR1 DFQATT, CDR2 SNEGSKA (reference sequence). This CDR3 region has 16 residues. The V segment lost 3 bases and the J segment 0 bases; nucleotides outside the gene matches: 7.

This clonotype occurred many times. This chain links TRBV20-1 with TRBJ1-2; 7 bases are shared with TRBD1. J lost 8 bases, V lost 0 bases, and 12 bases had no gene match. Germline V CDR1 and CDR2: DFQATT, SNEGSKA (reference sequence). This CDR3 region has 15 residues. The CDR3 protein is CSARDPTGAVYGYTF. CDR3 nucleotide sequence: TGCAGTGCTAGAGATCCAACAGGGGCCGTGTACGGCTACACCTTC.

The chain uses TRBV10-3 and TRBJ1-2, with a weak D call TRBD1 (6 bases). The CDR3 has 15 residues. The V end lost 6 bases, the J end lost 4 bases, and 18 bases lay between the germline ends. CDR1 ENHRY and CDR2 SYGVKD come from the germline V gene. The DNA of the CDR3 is TGTGCCATCAGCCCGGAGGGGGGCGCGTCCTATGGCTACACCTTC. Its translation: CAISPEGGASYGYTF.